Listed here are 3 T cell receptor beta chains from one sample, sequenced in a study of T cell responses to AZD1222 COVID-19 vaccine. This table comes from immunoSEQ multiplex PCR, and its TCRdb copy is limited to in-frame clones, with some not included. The sample consists of about 140,000 clones, 75% to 95% of them appearing once. The source material was peripheral blood, sampled on day 0 of AZD1222 vaccination. The receptors stem from an adult in good health.

The rearrangement links TRBV19 to TRBJ1-1, with 7 bases lining up with TRBD1. The CDR3 is 13 amino acids. In germline, CDR1 is LNHDA, CDR2 SQIVND (reference sequence). Trimming cost V 5 bases and J 1 base; bases outside gene matches: 1. CDR3 amino acids: CASSWTGNTEAFF. CDR3 DNA sequence: TGTGCCAGTAGTTGGACAGGGAACACTGAAGCTTTCTTT.

The CDR3 nucleotides are TGTGCCACCCGGGTGGTAACTCCAACAGGGGATGAAAGCAATCAGCCCCAGCATTTT. This sequence encodes CATRVVTPTGDESNQPQHF. J is TRBJ1-5 and V is TRBV24-1, with 7 bases identical to TRBD1. Germline values: CDR1 KGHDR, CDR2 SFDVKD. The length of the CDR3 is 19 residues. The ends lost 9 bases at V and 1 base at J; junction bases unmatched: 20.

This chain joins TRBV28 and TRBJ1-2; D is possibly TRBD1 (5 bases). The CDR3 covers 12 residues. The germline V gene has CDR1 MDHEN and CDR2 SYDVKM. V lost 9 bases and J 4 bases, leaving 12 bases between the germline ends. In DNA, the CDR3 is TGTGCCAGTACTGACAGAGTCTATGGCTACACCTTC. Its translation is CASTDRVYGYTF.